This TCR beta chain appears in the sequencing data of a study of PD-1 blockade in classical Hodgkin lymphoma. Study at large: Intravenous delivery of nivolumab at 3 mg/kg to patients occurred every 2 weeks.

This clone was counted a few times. Its antigen is not identified. Using immunoSEQ multiplex PCR, the repertoire was profiled, and TCRdb retains in-frame clones only, with some absent. The sample lists approximately 30,000 clones, around four fifths seen once, with about a fifth in the top ten. Exposure to brentuximab vedotin varied, and each patient had relapsed following autologous stem cell transplantation. General study findings and limits: TCR diversity rose significantly by C4D1 in CD4+ but not CD8+ cells. Similar baseline diversity was found in complete responders and newly diagnosed patients. Among the patients, those starting nivolumab under 1 year after ASCT were excluded.

This sequence originates from a human donor with classical Hodgkin lymphoma. The sequences come from peripheral blood mononuclear cells (PBMCs), collected before the second cycle of nivolumab.

The DNA for the CDR3 is TGTGCCAGCAGCCTACTTGAGGAGACCCAGTACTTC. The encoded protein is CASSLLEETQYF. The gene calls are TRBV5-5 and TRBJ2-5; no clear D gene. Germline-derived CDR1 and CDR2 are SGHKS and YYEKEE (reference sequence). V lost 4 bases and J lost 5, with 9 bases in between. The CDR3 sequence is 12 residues long.